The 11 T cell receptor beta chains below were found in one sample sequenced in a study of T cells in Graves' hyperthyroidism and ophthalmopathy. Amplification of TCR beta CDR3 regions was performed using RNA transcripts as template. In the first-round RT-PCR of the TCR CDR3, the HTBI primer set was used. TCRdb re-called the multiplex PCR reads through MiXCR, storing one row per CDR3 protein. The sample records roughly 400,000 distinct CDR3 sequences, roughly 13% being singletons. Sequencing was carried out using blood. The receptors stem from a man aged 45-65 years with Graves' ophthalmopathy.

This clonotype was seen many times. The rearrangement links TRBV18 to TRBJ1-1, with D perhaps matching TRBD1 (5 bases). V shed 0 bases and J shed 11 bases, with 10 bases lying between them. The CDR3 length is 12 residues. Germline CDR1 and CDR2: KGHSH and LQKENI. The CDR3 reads CASSPPGAEAFF. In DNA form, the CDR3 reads TGTGCCAGCTCACCACCCGGGGCGGAGGCTTTCTTT. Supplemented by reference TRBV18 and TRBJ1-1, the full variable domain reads NAGVMQNPRHLVRRRGQEARLRCSPMKGHSHVYWYRQLPEEGLKFMVYLQKENIIDESGMPKERFSAEFPKEGPSILRIQQVVRGDSAAYFCASSPPGAEAFFGQGTRLTVV.

For the CDR3, the DNA is TGTGCCACCAGTGATTTGGGGACCCGCCGGAATGAGCAGTTCTTC. Protein: CATSDLGTRRNEQFF. This chain joins TRBV24-1 and TRBJ2-1; either TRBD1 or TRBD2 may supply D (5 bases each). The CDR3 spans 15 residues. Germline values: CDR1 KGHDR, CDR2 SFDVKD. With 0 bases removed from V and 7 bases from J, the gap between germline ends came to 12 bases.

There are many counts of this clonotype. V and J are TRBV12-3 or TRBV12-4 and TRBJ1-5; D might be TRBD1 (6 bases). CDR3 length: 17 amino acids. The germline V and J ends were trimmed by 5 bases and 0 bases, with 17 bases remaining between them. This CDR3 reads CASSTRTTGFSNQPQHF. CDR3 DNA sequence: TGTGCCAGCAGTACACGTACTACAGGGTTTAGCAATCAGCCCCAGCATTTT.

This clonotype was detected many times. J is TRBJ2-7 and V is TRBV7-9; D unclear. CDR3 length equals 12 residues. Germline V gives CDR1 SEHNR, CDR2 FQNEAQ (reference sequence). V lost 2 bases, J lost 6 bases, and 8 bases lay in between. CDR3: CASSLTLLEQYF. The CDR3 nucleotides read TGTGCCAGCAGCTTAACCCTCCTCGAGCAGTACTTC. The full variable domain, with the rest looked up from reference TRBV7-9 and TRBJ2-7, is DTGVSQNPRHKITKRGQNVTFRCDPISEHNRLYWYRQTLGQGPEFLTYFQNEAQLEKSRLLSDRFSAERPKGSFSTLEIQRTEQGDSAMYLCASSLTLLEQYFGPGTRLTVT.

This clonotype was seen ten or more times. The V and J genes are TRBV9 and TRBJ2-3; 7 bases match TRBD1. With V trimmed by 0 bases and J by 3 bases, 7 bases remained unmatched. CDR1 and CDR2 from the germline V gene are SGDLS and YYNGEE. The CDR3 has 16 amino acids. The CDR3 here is CASSVVDRVWTDTQYF. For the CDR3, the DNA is TGTGCCAGCAGCGTAGTTGACAGGGTGTGGACAGATACGCAGTATTTT.

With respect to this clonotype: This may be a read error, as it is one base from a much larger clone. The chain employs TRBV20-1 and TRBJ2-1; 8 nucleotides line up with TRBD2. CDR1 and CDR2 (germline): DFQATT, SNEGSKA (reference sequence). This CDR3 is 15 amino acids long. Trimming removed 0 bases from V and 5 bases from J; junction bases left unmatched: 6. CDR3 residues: CSARDYGRADNEQFF. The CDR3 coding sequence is TGCAGTGCTAGAGATTACGGGAGGGCGGACAATGAGCAGTTCTTC.

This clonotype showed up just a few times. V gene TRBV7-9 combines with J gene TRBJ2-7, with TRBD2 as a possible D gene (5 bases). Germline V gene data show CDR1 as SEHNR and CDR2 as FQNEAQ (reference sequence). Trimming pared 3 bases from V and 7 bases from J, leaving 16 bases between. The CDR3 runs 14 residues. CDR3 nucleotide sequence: TGTGCCAGCAGCTTGGTCTCCGGTTCGGGGGAGCAGTACTTC. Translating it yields CASSLVSGSGEQYF.

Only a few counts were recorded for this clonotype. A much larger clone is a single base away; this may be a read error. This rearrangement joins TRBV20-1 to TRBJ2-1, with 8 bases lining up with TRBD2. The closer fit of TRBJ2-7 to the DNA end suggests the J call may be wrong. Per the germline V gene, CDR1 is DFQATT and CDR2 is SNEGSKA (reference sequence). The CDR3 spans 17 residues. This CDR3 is CSVEEFRPGGSYNEQYF. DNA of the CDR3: TGCAGCGTTGAAGAATTTCGGCCGGGAGGGTCCTACAATGAGCAGTACTTC.

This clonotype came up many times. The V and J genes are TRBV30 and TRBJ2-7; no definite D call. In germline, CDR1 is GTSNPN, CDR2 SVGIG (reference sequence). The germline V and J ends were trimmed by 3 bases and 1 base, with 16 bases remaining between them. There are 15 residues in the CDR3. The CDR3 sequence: CAWRAALSISYEQYF. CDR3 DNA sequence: TGTGCCTGGAGGGCAGCTCTTAGTATATCCTACGAGCAGTACTTC.

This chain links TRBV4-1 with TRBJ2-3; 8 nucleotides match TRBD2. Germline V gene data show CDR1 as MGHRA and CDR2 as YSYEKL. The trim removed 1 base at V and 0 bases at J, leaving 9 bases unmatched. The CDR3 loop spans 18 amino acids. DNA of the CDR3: TGCGCCAGCAGCCAAGGGTGGCTAGCGGGTACTAGCACAGATACGCAGTATTTT. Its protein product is CASSQGWLAGTSTDTQYF.

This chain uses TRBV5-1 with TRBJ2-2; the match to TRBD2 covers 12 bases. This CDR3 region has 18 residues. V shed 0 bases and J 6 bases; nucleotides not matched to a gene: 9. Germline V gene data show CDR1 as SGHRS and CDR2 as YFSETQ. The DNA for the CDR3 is TGCGCCAGCAGCTTGGCCCTGACTAGCGGGAGATGGGCCGGGGAGCTGTTTTTT. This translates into CASSLALTSGRWAGELFF.